These 26 T cell receptor beta chains share one sample of origin, sequenced in a study of ipilimumab plus nivolumab after autologous stem cell transplantation. Profiled with immunoSEQ multiplex PCR; TCRdb holds only in-frame clones, not every one. The table includes 15,000 to 20,000 clones, around 81% detected once. The sequencing here drew on PBMCs, taken in a trial of ipilimumab plus nivolumab as post-transplant consolidation. All receptors come from a male donor with diffuse large B-cell lymphoma.

This clone was seen just once. The chain couples TRBV5-1 to TRBJ2-5, with 12 bases identical to TRBD2. Germline lookup yields CDR1 SGHRS and CDR2 YFSETQ. The CDR3 covers 15 residues. Trimming cost V 7 bases and J 5 bases; bases outside gene matches: 9. The CDR3 DNA reads TGCGCCAGCGGGGACCTGACTAGCGGGGGCGAGACCCAGTACTTC. Residues: CASGDLTSGGETQYF.

The chain is built from TRBV7-9 and TRBJ2-7, with a possible D match to TRBD1 (5 bases). Trimming stripped 1 base from V and 0 bases from J, with 10 bases between. This CDR3 comprises 15 residues. The germline V gene encodes CDR1 SEHNR and CDR2 FQNEAQ (reference sequence). CDR3 nucleotide sequence: TGTGCCAGCAGCTTAGTAGGGGTGAGCTCCTACGAGCAGTACTTC. Its translation: CASSLVGVSSYEQYF.

This chain links TRBV28 with TRBJ2-7; 7 bases line up with TRBD1. The CDR3 contains 14 residues. Trimming took 8 bases from V and 0 from J; bases not matched to a gene: 7. Germline values: CDR1 MDHEN, CDR2 SYDVKM. The CDR3 loop is CASFSDRLSYEQYF. The CDR3 nucleotides are TGTGCCAGCTTTTCGGACAGGCTCTCCTACGAGCAGTACTTC.

The gene calls are TRBV7-2 and TRBJ2-7; 7 bases align to TRBD1. Germline trimming cut 0 bases from V and 3 bases from J; bases unmatched to any gene: 2. Germline V lookup: CDR1 SGHTA, CDR2 FQGNSA. The CDR3 length is 14 residues. The CDR3 loop reads CASSLAGTDYEQYF. The CDR3, as DNA: TGTGCCAGCAGCTTAGCTGGGACAGACTACGAGCAGTACTTC.

The chain is built from TRBV6-6 and TRBJ1-4, with D possibly being TRBD1 (6 bases). V lost 5 bases and J lost 8, with 18 bases in between. Germline loops: CDR1 MNHNY, CDR2 SVGAGI (reference sequence). CDR3 size: 15 residues. The DNA of the CDR3 is TGTGCCAGCAGTGTACGTTTCGGGGGCGCGGAAAAACTGTTTTTT. Translation: CASSVRFGGAEKLFF.

The V gene is TRBV18, the J gene TRBJ2-3, with 9 bases matching TRBD1. This CDR3 has 15 residues. V shed 3 bases, J shed 8 bases, and the junction held 9 bases outside the gene matches. Per germline, CDR1 KGHSH and CDR2 LQKENI. The CDR3 bases are TGTGCCAGCTCACCGGGACAGGGCGGCCAAGGTACGCAGTATTTT. This sequence encodes CASSPGQGGQGTQYF.

This clone occurred once. V gene TRBV4-3 combines with J gene TRBJ1-2; TRBD1 agrees at 8 bases. The CDR3 loop spans 16 amino acids. V dropped 4 bases and J dropped 7; count of bases not matched to a gene: 14. Looked up from germline, CDR1 is LGHNA and CDR2 is YSLEER. DNA of the CDR3: TGCGCCAGCAGCCCTTTTGCTGGACAGGGCTCCGTTGGCTACACCTTC. It specifies CASSPFAGQGSVGYTF.

The chain joins TRBV4-1 to TRBJ1-5, with D tentatively TRBD1 (5 bases). V was shortened by 0 bases and J by 6 bases, with 6 bases between the two germline ends. CDR3 length: 13 residues. Germline V gene sequence: CDR1 MGHRA, CDR2 YSYEKL. DNA of the CDR3: TGCGCCAGCAGCCAAGAAGGGACTCAGCCCCAGCATTTT. Translating it yields CASSQEGTQPQHF.

J is TRBJ1-5 and V is TRBV28; TRBD1 might be the D (6 bases). This CDR3 spans 13 amino acids. Trimming shortened V by 6 bases and J by 2 bases, and 8 bases separated the two germline ends. Germline assignment: CDR1 MDHEN and CDR2 SYDVKM. The CDR3 loop reads CASSRQGNQPQHF. CDR3 DNA: TGTGCCAGCAGCCGACAGGGCAATCAGCCCCAGCATTTT.

The chain links TRBV6-4 to TRBJ1-1, with 10 bases fitting TRBD1. This CDR3 is built from 17 residues. J lost 1 base, V lost 0 bases, and 5 bases had no gene match. CDR1 is MRHNA and CDR2 is SNTAGT in the germline V gene. This CDR3 reads CASSDSTWDRGNTEAFF. CDR3 in DNA: TGTGCCAGCAGTGACTCGACCTGGGACAGGGGGAACACTGAAGCTTTCTTT.

The rearrangement links TRBV10-2 to TRBJ1-5, with 7 bases that match TRBD1. From germline, CDR1 is WSHSY and CDR2 SAAADI. The CDR3 length is 16 residues. The junction had 8 bases not matched to a gene; V was cut back by 4 bases and J by 2 bases. This CDR3 is CASSVSRGLGNQPQHF. In DNA, the CDR3 is TGCGCCAGCAGTGTGAGTAGGGGGCTAGGCAATCAGCCCCAGCATTTT.

In its sample, this clone was seen once. The chain links TRBV10-3 to TRBJ1-1; no definite D call. This CDR3 is built from 13 residues. V was clipped by 3 bases and J by 7 bases, with 12 bases between them. Germline V CDR1 and CDR2: ENHRY, SYGVKD. CDR3 in DNA: TGTGCCATCAGTGAAACCCGGAGGGTTGAAGCTTTCTTT. This encodes CAISETRRVEAFF.

This clone occurred once. CDR3 nucleotides: TGTGCCAGCAGCTTAGTGGCAGGGGTTAGAGAAAAACTGTTTTTT. Translated: CASSLVAGVREKLFF. V is TRBV7-9 and J is TRBJ1-4; D might be TRBD1 (6 bases). Germline CDR1 reads SEHNR; CDR2 reads FQNEAQ (reference sequence). V shed 1 base and J shed 8 bases, with 14 bases lying between them. The CDR3 runs to 15 residues. Together with reference TRBV7-9 and TRBJ1-4, the CDR3 gives the full variable domain: DTGVSQNPRHKITKRGQNVTFRCDPISEHNRLYWYRQTLGQGPEFLTYFQNEAQLEKSRLLSDRFSAERPKGSFSTLEIQRTEQGDSAMYLCASSLVAGVREKLFFGSGTQLSVL.

Details on this clone: Because the CDR3's place on the DNA is in doubt, the DNA is left out and the CDR3 is given as listed by TCRdb. J is TRBJ1-6 and V is TRBV21-1; TRBD1, the D gene given by the table, was not confirmed from the DNA. TRBV21-1 is a known pseudogene. Inclusive of both ends, the CDR3 amounts to 15 amino acids. The CDR3 sequence is CASSKVGTGNSPLHF.

The rearrangement links TRBV29-1 to TRBJ2-1; 9 positions match TRBD1. V lost 6 bases and J lost 4; bases outside the gene matches: 7. The germline V gene has CDR1 SQVTM and CDR2 ANQGSEA. This CDR3 is built from 14 residues. CDR3 nucleotides: TGCAGCGTCCCACCGGGACAGGGTTACAATGAGCAGTTCTTC. Residues: CSVPPGQGYNEQFF.

The gene calls are TRBV18 and TRBJ2-1, with 14 positions matching TRBD2. The CDR3 sequence is 16 residues long. Trimming took 6 bases from V and 8 from J; bases not matched to a gene: 9. Germline CDR1 and CDR2: KGHSH and LQKENI. The CDR3, as DNA: TGTGCCAGCTCCCGCAGACTAGCGGGGGGGAGTGATGAGCAGTTCTTC. Amino acid sequence: CASSRRLAGGSDEQFF.

V usage is TRBV5-1 and J usage is TRBJ2-1; no clear D. The ends were cut back, 3 bases at V and 0 bases at J, with 7 bases in the middle. The CDR3 totals 14 residues. The germline gives CDR1 SGHRS, CDR2 YFSETQ. The CDR3: CASSSGNSYNEQFF. As DNA, the CDR3 is TGCGCCAGCAGCTCAGGAAACTCCTACAATGAGCAGTTCTTC. Together with reference TRBV5-1 and TRBJ2-1, the CDR3 gives the full variable domain: KAGVTQTPRYLIKTRGQQVTLSCSPISGHRSVSWYQQTPGQGLQFLFEYFSETQRNKGNFPGRFSGRQFSNSRSEMNVSTLELGDSALYLCASSSGNSYNEQFFGPGTRLTVL.

V gene TRBV28 combines with J gene TRBJ2-5, with D hard to call. Trimming took off 1 base at V and 5 bases at J, with 17 bases between the two ends. Germline CDR1 MDHEN, CDR2 SYDVKM. This CDR3 is 16 amino acids long. The CDR3: CASSLLGRSTGETQYF. CDR3 coding DNA: TGTGCCAGCAGTTTATTGGGCAGGTCGACTGGGGAGACCCAGTACTTC.

The J gene is TRBJ1-5, the V gene TRBV28; TRBD1 matches 9 bases. The trim removed 5 bases at V and 5 bases at J, leaving 7 bases unmatched. Looked up from germline, CDR1 is MDHEN and CDR2 is SYDVKM. CDR3 length equals 15 residues. The CDR3 sequence: CASSPRGQGYQPQHF. The CDR3 DNA reads TGTGCCAGCAGTCCCCGCGGACAGGGGTATCAGCCCCAGCATTTT.

This chain connects TRBV7-2 to TRBJ2-7; the D gene is possibly TRBD2 (5 bases). Trimming removed 1 base from V and 7 bases from J, with 8 bases in between. In germline, CDR1 is SGHTA, CDR2 FQGNSA. The CDR3 is 12 residues long. CDR3 amino acids: CASSLVAREQYF. Written as DNA, the CDR3 is TGTGCCAGCAGCTTAGTAGCGCGAGAGCAGTACTTC.

The rearrangement uses TRBV29-1 and TRBJ1-2; D unclear. CDR1 is SQVTM, CDR2 ANQGSEA, per germline. Trimming left V 2 bases short and J 6 bases short, with 13 bases between. CDR3 length: 13 amino acids. The CDR3 is CSVEQIGFHGYTF. The DNA of the CDR3 is TGCAGCGTTGAACAGATAGGGTTTCATGGCTACACCTTC.

The CDR3 nucleotides are TGTGCCAGCAGTTACGGCGGACGGATAACAGATACGCAGTATTTT. Translated, it gives CASSYGGRITDTQYF. The J gene is TRBJ2-3, the V gene TRBV6-5; no definite D call. The CDR3 has 15 residues. The V gene lost 2 bases and the J gene lost 3 bases, with 12 bases spanning the gap. Germline V gives CDR1 MNHEY, CDR2 SVGAGI.

V and J are TRBV19 and TRBJ2-6; TRBD1 matches at 7 bases. The V gene end was trimmed by 5 bases and the J gene end by 0 bases; junction bases not matched to a gene: 10. CDR3 length equals 18 residues. Germline lookup yields CDR1 LNHDA and CDR2 SQIVND (reference sequence). CDR3 in amino acids: CASSLPTGYGSGANVLTF. CDR3 DNA sequence: TGTGCCAGTAGTCTCCCGACAGGGTACGGCTCTGGGGCCAACGTCCTGACTTTC.

The V call is TRBV2, the J call TRBJ2-3; TRBD2 matches at 14 bases. V trimming: 2 bases; J trimming: 5 bases; junction bases outside the gene matches: 3. The germline V gene encodes CDR1 SNHLY and CDR2 FYNNEI. The CDR3 runs 16 residues. CDR3 in amino acids: CASSELTSGGGDTQYF. The CDR3 nucleotides are TGTGCCAGCAGTGAATTGACTAGCGGGGGGGGAGATACGCAGTATTTT.

This chain links TRBV4-2 with TRBJ2-1; 10 bases match TRBD2. The CDR3 sequence is 16 residues long. Per the germline V gene, CDR1 is LGHNA and CDR2 is YNFKEQ. J was trimmed by 7 bases and V by 0 bases; bases with no gene match: 6. The CDR3 DNA sequence: TGTGCCAGCAGCCAAGAATTACTAGCGGGGTTAAATGAGCAGTTCTTC. It yields the protein CASSQELLAGLNEQFF.

The rearrangement uses TRBV15 and TRBJ2-1; no firm D call. The CDR3 consists of 16 residues. The V and J ends lost 0 bases and 6 bases respectively, with 15 bases between them. CDR1 LNHNV and CDR2 YYDKDF come from the germline V gene (reference sequence). DNA for the CDR3: TGTGCCACCAGCAGAGATGGAGTAGCTCTGTCCAATGAGCAGTTCTTC. This encodes CATSRDGVALSNEQFF.